The TCR beta chain described here comes from a study of CD8 T cells in ankylosing spondylitis. Study results and caveats: There was a TCR beta motif, made of 7 or 8 highly homologous variants, that appeared characteristic of ankylosing spondylitis blood.

TCR beta libraries were made by quantitative 5'-RACE with molecular barcodes. TCRdb reprocessed the 5' RACE reads with MiXCR, giving one entry per CDR3 protein. This table holds 450,000 to 550,000 distinct CDR3 sequences, approximately 5.3% found once. This clonotype was counted many times. The antigen is not known. The sequenced material came from blood, either unsorted or a sorted T cell fraction (not recorded which). This TCR came from a male donor with ankylosing spondylitis.

The CDR3 nucleotides read TGTGCCAGCAGTAGGGGACAGCAATCCTACGAGCAGTACTTC. Amino acids: CASSRGQQSYEQYF. This sequence joins TRBV6-1 and TRBJ2-7; 7 bases agree with TRBD1. This CDR3 spans 14 amino acids. The V gene end was trimmed by 5 bases and the J gene end by 1 base; junction bases not matched to a gene: 5. Germline loops: CDR1 MNHNS, CDR2 SASEGT.